In this sample, the clone carrying this TCR beta chain turned up a few times. Antigen specificity is unknown. The authors made TCR cDNA by 5'RACE template switching, adding a universal primer site and UMIs. TCRdb independently ran MiXCR on the 5' RACE reads; one entry per CDR3 protein. The profile shows 500,000 to 700,000 distinct CDR3 sequences, around 21% of them singletons. The sample is drawn from a study of T cells after yellow fever vaccination. About the study: When fractions had low cell numbers, they were prepared with SMART-Seq v4 Ultra Low Input.

Regarding the study as a whole: A secondary response was less intense yet reached its peak sooner, at day 5 versus 15. Boosting was followed by the reappearance of most primary-vaccination clones (roughly 95% CD4, more than 70% CD8).

V gave up 4 bases and J gave up 3 bases, with 9 bases separating them. Germline loops: CDR1 LGHDT, CDR2 YNNKEL (reference sequence). The CDR3 is made up of 14 amino acids. The sequencing used PBMCs, collected 15 days after the yellow fever booster vaccination. The rearrangement links TRBV3-1 to TRBJ2-2; no reliable D call. This receptor was identified in a man aged 25-45 years who received the YFV17D yellow fever vaccine. The chain's CDR3 is CASSPQWDTGELFF. CDR3 nucleotide sequence: TGTGCCAGCAGCCCTCAGTGGGACACCGGGGAGCTGTTTTTT.